The rows below give T cell receptor beta chains drawn from one sample of a study of cytomegalovirus exposure and HLA in healthy donors. Repertoires were generated with immunoSEQ multiplex PCR, while TCRdb's copy carries only in-frame clones and drops some. The sample lists some 150,000 clones, roughly 80% seen once, with around 1.5% in the top ten. The sequenced material came from PBMCs. Receptors were obtained from a female donor in good health and CMV-seronegative. The CDR3 runs from the conserved cysteine through the conserved F or W. The order of the fields is CDR3 length, D gene, J gene, V gene, clone size, CDR3 DNA, CDR3 protein. A D gene is named only where the DNA matches it firmly. Size values are once, few and many counts, or a class for expanded clones, and some rows have none.

>13|TRBD1|TRBJ1-2|TRBV5-1|.
TGCGCCAGCAGCGGGGGACAGGATTATGGCTACACCTTC
CASSGGQDYGYTF
>16|TRBD1|TRBJ1-1|TRBV5-1|.
TGCGCCAGCAGCCTAAGGGACAGGGGGCCGTCCACTGAAGCTTTCTTT
CASSLRDRGPSTEAFF
>21|.|TRBJ2-6|TRBV5-1|.
TGCGCCAGCAGCTTGGAGAGGGTAAAGTTGAGGGGGACATCTGGGGCCAACGTCCTGACTTTC
CASSLERVKLRGTSGANVLTF
>13|.|TRBJ1-3|TRBV5-1|.
TGCGCCAGCAGCACCGGACAGGGAAACACCATATATTTT
CASSTGQGNTIYF
>13|.|TRBJ1-1|TRBV9|.
TGTGCCAGCAGCAGCCGAGGCACCCCTGAAGCTTTCTTT
CASSSRGTPEAFF
>14|TRBD1|TRBJ1-1|TRBV6-5|few
TGTGCCAGCAGTTGGACAGGACGCAACACTGAAGCTTTCTTT
CASSWTGRNTEAFF
>15|.|TRBJ1-3|TRBV19|.
TGTGCCAGTAGTCGGCAGGCAGGCTCTGGAAACACCATATATTTT
CASSRQAGSGNTIYF
>17|TRBD1|TRBJ1-2|TRBV18|.
TGTGCCAGCTCACAGACCCCTGGGGTGACAGGGGATTATGGCTACACCTTC
CASSQTPGVTGDYGYTF
>17|TRBD1|TRBJ1-1|TRBV28|once
TGTGCCAGCACCGATACAGGGGGGCCGAGCCTGAACACTGAAGCTTTCTTT
CASTDTGGPSLNTEAFF
>14|.|TRBJ2-5|TRBV4-1|.
TGCGCCAGCAGCCAAAAAGAGAACCAAGAGACCCAGTACTTC
CASSQKENQETQYF
>15|.|TRBJ2-3|TRBV6-5|.
TGTGCCAGCAGTGTAAGTGGTCCCCCAGAAGATACGCAGTATTTT
CASSVSGPPEDTQYF
>16|.|TRBJ1-5|TRBV4-1|few
TGCGCCAGCAGCCAAGCCGGGTCCGACCAAAATCAGCCCCAGCATTTT
CASSQAGSDQNQPQHF
>15|.|TRBJ2-3|TRBV30|.
TGTGCCTGGAGTCCTCGGGAGAGGGTCACAGATACGCAGTATTTT
CAWSPRERVTDTQYF
>15|TRBD2|TRBJ2-2|TRBV6-4|.
TGTGCCAGCAGTGCACTAGCGGGGGCTGGCGGGGAGCTGTTTTTT
CASSALAGAGGELFF
>13|TRBD1|TRBJ1-2|TRBV5-6|.
TGTGCCAGCAGCTTGCGGGACAGGGGTAGCTACACCTTC
CASSLRDRGSYTF
>13|.|TRBJ1-1|TRBV7-3|.
TGTGCCAGCAGCTTACAGGAGAACACTGAAGCTTTCTTT
CASSLQENTEAFF
>16|TRBD2|TRBJ2-1|TRBV2|.
TGTGCCAGCAGACAACTAGCGGGGGTCACCTACAATGAGCAGTTCTTC
CASRQLAGVTYNEQFF
>11|.|TRBJ1-1|TRBV6-5|.
TGTGCCAGCAGTTACAGGGGGTGGGCTTTCTTT
CASSYRGWAFF
>15|.|TRBJ1-5|TRBV21-1|.
TGTGCCAGCAGCAAAAACTTGAGGAGCAATCAGCCCCAGCATTTT
CASSKNLRSNQPQHF
>12|.|TRBJ1-1|TRBV5-4|many
TGTGCCAGCGCCGACACTAGGGCAGAAGCTTTCTTT
CASADTRAEAFF
>12|.|TRBJ2-7|TRBV7-9|.
TGTGCCAGCATGACGAAAATGAGGGAGCAGTACTTC
CASMTKMREQYF
>13|.|TRBJ2-4|TRBV6-1|.
TGTGCCAGCAGTGATGGACAGAAAAACATTCAGTACTTC
CASSDGQKNIQYF
>14|.|TRBJ2-1|TRBV29-1|.
TGCAGCGTTGACGCCCTGAAGGGAGTGAATGAGCAGTTCTTC
CSVDALKGVNEQFF
>13|.|TRBJ2-7|TRBV6-8|.
TGTGCCAGCAGTTACCCAGGGGGGACAAAGCAGTACTTC
CASSYPGGTKQYF
>16|.|TRBJ2-3|TRBV7-2|.
TGTGCCAGCAGCTTCACCCCTGGGACTAGCACAGATACGCAGTATTTT
CASSFTPGTSTDTQYF
>14|TRBD1|TRBJ1-6|TRBV25-1|few
TGTGCCAGCAGTCCGGGACAGGACATTTCACCCCTCCACTTT
CASSPGQDISPLHF
>14|TRBD1|TRBJ1-2|TRBV5-1|few
TGCGCCAGCAGCTTGGCCCTGGGGACAGATGGCTACACCTTC
CASSLALGTDGYTF
>20|TRBD1|TRBJ1-1|TRBV5-1|.
TGCGCCAGCAGCTTGCCTGGTTTGGGACAGGGGGTTGAGGGGAACACTGAAGCTTTCTTT
CASSLPGLGQGVEGNTEAFF
>14|TRBD1|TRBJ1-1|TRBV27|.
TGTGCCAGCAGTGGACAACAGGGGTTAGATGAAGCTTTCTTT
CASSGQQGLDEAFF
>16|.|TRBJ2-5|TRBV7-3|.
TGTGCCAGCAGCTTAATGGGCGGCCAAGAGGGAGAGACCCAGTACTTC
CASSLMGGQEGETQYF
>13|.|TRBJ2-7|TRBV19|.
TGTGCCAGTAGTAGGTCTGAACCGCGGGAGCAGTACTTC
CASSRSEPREQYF
>14|.|TRBJ1-1|TRBV19|.
TGTGCCAGTAGCACTCAACAGGGACGGGGTGAAGCTTTCTTT
CASSTQQGRGEAFF
>14|.|TRBJ2-1|TRBV7-3|.
TGTGCCAGCAGCTTGCAGGGATGGGGCAATGAGCAGTTCTTC
CASSLQGWGNEQFF
>10|.|TRBJ2-1|TRBV6-6|.
TGTGCCGGCGGTGTGGGTGAGCAGTTCTTC
CAGGVGEQFF
>13|.|TRBJ1-2|TRBV5-4|.
TGTGCCAGCAGCTTGCGAGGAAACTATGGCTACACCTTC
CASSLRGNYGYTF
>15|TRBD1|TRBJ2-5|TRBV7-6|.
TGTGCCAGCAGCTTCCCGACAGGGGGCGTAGAGACCCAGTACTTC
CASSFPTGGVETQYF
>16|.|TRBJ1-6|TRBV27|.
TGTGCCAGCAGTGACCCCCGGGGACATGAAAATTCACCCCTCCACTTT
CASSDPRGHENSPLHF
>14|.|TRBJ1-5|TRBV2|.
TGTGCCAGCAGTGGTGGCAGGTTCAATCAGCCCCAGCATTTT
CASSGGRFNQPQHF
>17|.|TRBJ2-1|TRBV28|.
TGTGCCAGCAGTTTCGGAAGGACGGGGATCTCCTACAATGAGCAGTTCTTC
CASSFGRTGISYNEQFF
>14|.|TRBJ1-6|TRBV5-5|.
TGTGCCAGCAGCACCCCCGGTCAGGGTTCACCCCTCCACTTT
CASSTPGQGSPLHF
>15|TRBD1|TRBJ1-2|TRBV7-8|.
TGTGCCAGCAGCTTAGCCGAGGGGGCCTACTATGGCTACACCTTC
CASSLAEGAYYGYTF
>17|TRBD2|TRBJ2-2|TRBV4-1|.
TGCGCCAGCAGCCAAGATCAGGTAGCGGGAGTAACCGGGGAGCTGTTTTTT
CASSQDQVAGVTGELFF
>15|TRBD2|TRBJ2-5|TRBV11-3|.
TGTGCCAGCAGCTCACGACTAGCGAGTCAAGAGACCCAGTACTTC
CASSSRLASQETQYF
>15|TRBD1|TRBJ1-5|TRBV19|.
TGTGCCAGTAGAGCCGGGACAGGGGCTAATCAGCCCCAGCATTTT
CASRAGTGANQPQHF
>15|TRBD1|TRBJ1-6|TRBV5-1|.
TGCGCCAGCAGCTTGGACGGCAGGGGGAATTCACCCCTCCACTTT
CASSLDGRGNSPLHF
>14|TRBD1|TRBJ2-7|TRBV7-6|.
TGTGCCAGCAGCCCCCGGGACAGGGGGTCCGAGCAGTACTTC
CASSPRDRGSEQYF
>16|TRBD1|TRBJ1-3|TRBV7-8|.
TGTGCCAGCAGCTTAGAAGGGACAGGCTCTGGAAACACCATATATTTT
CASSLEGTGSGNTIYF
>13|TRBD1|TRBJ1-4|TRBV30|.
TGTGCCTCCCGGGGACAGGCCCATGAAAAACTGTTTTTT
CASRGQAHEKLFF